The 27 T cell receptor beta chains below come from one sample, sequenced in a study of blood T cell repertoires in COVID-19. Assay used: immunoSEQ multiplex PCR; TCRdb lists only in-frame clones, some missing. This repertoire shows approximately 30,000 clones, roughly 92% found once; its top ten account for less than 5.5%. The specimen sequenced was peripheral blood. The source is a human donor in a cohort sampled during active COVID-19.

V usage is TRBV9 and J usage is TRBJ2-7, with 10 positions matching TRBD2. CDR3 size: 14 residues. Unmatched junction bases numbered 6, after V lost 3 bases and J lost 6 bases. Per germline, CDR1 SGDLS and CDR2 YYNGEE. The CDR3 region has the DNA TGTGCCAGCAGCGGTCCTAGCGGGAGAGGCGAGCAGTACTTC. Translation gives CASSGPSGRGEQYF.

The gene calls are TRBV9 and TRBJ1-2; D unclear. Germline loops: CDR1 SGDLS, CDR2 YYNGEE. This CDR3 comprises 13 residues. The V end lost 2 bases, the J end lost 8 bases, and 13 bases lay between the germline ends. The CDR3 DNA follows: TGTGCCAGCAGCGTCGATGAACTAGTCGGCTACACCTTC. It encodes CASSVDELVGYTF.

This clone came up once. V and J are TRBV20-1 and TRBJ1-3, with a possible D match to TRBD1 (6 bases). The CDR3 loop spans 14 amino acids. V gave up 3 bases and J gave up 3 bases, with 12 bases separating them. CDR1 is DFQATT, CDR2 SNEGSKA, per germline (reference sequence). CDR3 in DNA: TGCAGTGCTAGTTCAGGGGCGCTTGGAAACACCATATATTTT. Translation: CSASSGALGNTIYF.

The gene calls are TRBV7-3 and TRBJ2-3, with D possibly matching TRBD1 (5 bases). The CDR3 consists of 14 residues. The V gene lost 2 bases and the J gene lost 4 bases, with 10 bases spanning the gap. Germline CDR1 reads SGHTA; CDR2 reads FQGTGA. The CDR3 is CASSLGQSADTQYF. CDR3 DNA: TGTGCCAGCAGCTTAGGACAATCTGCAGATACGCAGTATTTT.

This clone appeared a few times. This chain connects TRBV7-3 to TRBJ2-2; 9 nucleotides agree with TRBD2. V dropped 3 bases and J dropped 5; count of bases not matched to a gene: 4. The CDR3 has 15 residues. Germline V gives CDR1 SGHTA, CDR2 FQGTGA. For the CDR3, the DNA is TGTGCCAGCAGCTTTAGCGGGAGTGAAACCGGGGAGCTGTTTTTT. Translating gives CASSFSGSETGELFF.

This chain uses TRBV7-9 with TRBJ2-1, with D possibly TRBD2 on 5 matching bases. The CDR3 is 16 residues long. CDR1 is SEHNR and CDR2 is FQNEAQ in the germline V gene (reference sequence). V shed 4 bases and J shed 8 bases, with 21 bases lying between them. CDR3 residues: CASSSPVARLKDEQFF. CDR3 DNA sequence: TGTGCCAGCAGCTCGCCGGTAGCGAGACTTAAGGATGAGCAGTTCTTC.

The V gene is TRBV11-2, the J gene TRBJ2-5, with D possibly matching TRBD2 (6 bases). Germline V gene sequence: CDR1 SGHAT, CDR2 FQNNGV. V was pared by 2 bases and J by 1 base, with 20 bases between. The CDR3 runs to 18 residues. The DNA of the CDR3 is TGTGCCAGCAGCTTATTACAACTAGCCTACAACTTCCAAGAGACCCAGTACTTC. Translating gives CASSLLQLAYNFQETQYF.

J is TRBJ2-7 and V is TRBV27; 11 positions agree with TRBD1. The germline V gene encodes CDR1 MNHEY and CDR2 SMNVEV (reference sequence). This CDR3 spans 14 amino acids. V shed 5 bases, J shed 7 bases, and the junction held 7 bases outside the gene matches. The CDR3 nucleotides are TGTGCCAGCAGTCCGCGGGACAGGGGGAGGGAGCAGTACTTC. Encoded protein: CASSPRDRGREQYF.

The V and J genes are TRBV19 and TRBJ1-5; 9 bases are a match to TRBD1. With 3 bases clipped from V and 7 bases from J, the junction kept 7 bases outside the gene matches. This CDR3 spans 15 amino acids. The germline CDR1 and CDR2 sequences are LNHDA and SQIVND (reference sequence). The CDR3 protein is CASSISETGGQPQHF. Written as DNA, the CDR3 is TGTGCCAGTAGTATTTCGGAGACAGGGGGGCAGCCCCAGCATTTT.

V is TRBV19 and J is TRBJ1-5, with a weak D call TRBD1 (5 bases). The CDR3 spans 16 residues. V was shortened by 10 bases and J by 0 bases, with 19 bases between the two germline ends. Germline V gene data show CDR1 as LNHDA and CDR2 as SQIVND (reference sequence). The CDR3 is CATQPFGGYSNQPQHF. The CDR3 DNA follows: TGTGCCACCCAGCCATTCGGGGGTTATAGCAATCAGCCCCAGCATTTT.

The chain combines TRBV27 with TRBJ1-3; no clear D. The CDR3 spans 14 residues. Looked up from germline, CDR1 is MNHEY and CDR2 is SMNVEV (reference sequence). Deletions cut 3 bases from V and 0 bases from J, with 6 bases between. CDR3: CASSLVSSGNTIYF. CDR3 coding DNA: TGTGCCAGCAGTTTGGTCAGCTCTGGAAACACCATATATTTT.

This rearrangement joins TRBV6-5 to TRBJ2-2; D is perhaps TRBD1 (5 bases). Trimming removed 6 bases from V and 4 bases from J, with 15 bases in between. Per germline, CDR1 MNHEY and CDR2 SVGAGI. This CDR3 has 15 residues. The CDR3 DNA follows: TGTGCCAGCAGCAACTTCGGGCAGGGCACCGGGGAGCTGTTTTTT. This sequence encodes CASSNFGQGTGELFF.

The chain has TRBV2 and TRBJ1-1; no clear D. The V end lost 3 bases, the J end lost 4 bases, and 15 bases lay between the germline ends. The CDR3 length is 15 residues. Germline lookup yields CDR1 SNHLY and CDR2 FYNNEI. The CDR3 spells CASSDTGRGGTEAFF. DNA of the CDR3: TGTGCCAGCAGTGACACGGGGAGAGGCGGCACTGAAGCTTTCTTT.

This clone has a handful of counts. The rearrangement joins TRBV24-1 to TRBJ1-1; 9 bases agree with TRBD1. Unmatched junction bases numbered 5, after V lost 3 bases and J lost 4 bases. The CDR3 totals 15 residues. In germline, CDR1 is KGHDR, CDR2 SFDVKD. DNA for the CDR3: TGTGCCACCAGTGATCCACAGGGGGCGAGCACTGAAGCTTTCTTT. Residues: CATSDPQGASTEAFF.

This clone came up a few times. V and J are TRBV16 and TRBJ1-2; 7 bases are a match to TRBD1. Germline CDR1 is KGHSY and CDR2 is FQNENV. V lost 5 bases, J lost 2 bases, and 2 bases stayed unmatched. The CDR3 is 13 amino acids. CDR3 in amino acids: CASSSDRNYGYTF. In DNA form, the CDR3 reads TGTGCCAGCAGCTCGGACAGGAACTATGGCTACACCTTC.

V is TRBV18 and J is TRBJ2-5; D might be TRBD1 (5 bases). CDR3 length equals 15 residues. Trimming shortened V by 0 bases and J by 5 bases, and 13 bases separated the two germline ends. Germline values: CDR1 KGHSH, CDR2 LQKENI. This chain's CDR3 is CASSPPGQGGETQYF. DNA of the CDR3: TGTGCCAGCTCACCACCTGGGCAGGGTGGGGAGACCCAGTACTTC.

The chain links TRBV28 to TRBJ1-5; no firm D call. Germline loops: CDR1 MDHEN, CDR2 SYDVKM. The V end lost 4 bases, the J end lost 7 bases, and 8 bases lay between the germline ends. This CDR3 has 12 amino acids. The CDR3 coding sequence is TGTGCCAGCAGTTCAGAGAGGCAGCCCCAGCATTTT. Protein sequence: CASSSERQPQHF. Using reference TRBV28 and TRBJ1-5 for the parts outside the CDR3, the full variable domain is DVKVTQSSRYLVKRTGEKVFLECVQDMDHENMFWYRQDPGLGLRLIYFSYDVKMKEKGDIPEGYSVSREKKERFSLILESASTNQTSMYLCASSSERQPQHFGDGTRLSIL.

The genes are TRBV6-5 and TRBJ2-3; D possibly corresponds to TRBD2 (7 bases). The V gene lost 4 bases and the J gene lost 1 base, with 15 bases spanning the gap. This CDR3 has 16 residues. CDR1 MNHEY and CDR2 SVGAGI come from the germline V gene. The CDR3 reads CASSSPRRGRTDTQYF. The CDR3 nucleotides are TGTGCCAGCAGTTCCCCGCGGCGGGGGCGCACAGATACGCAGTATTTT.

The rearrangement joins TRBV19 to TRBJ2-7; possible D gene TRBD2, 5 bases. Deletions cut 8 bases from V and 0 bases from J, with 11 bases between. Germline CDR1 LNHDA, CDR2 SQIVND (reference sequence). The CDR3 has 13 amino acids. CDR3 amino acids: CASAEDRSYEQYF. The DNA for the CDR3 is TGTGCCAGTGCGGAGGACCGCTCCTACGAGCAGTACTTC.

The rearrangement links TRBV5-4 to TRBJ1-4; TRBD1 might be the D (6 bases). Per the germline V gene, CDR1 is SGHNT and CDR2 is YYREEE (reference sequence). CDR3 length equals 17 residues. Trimming shortened V by 0 bases and J by 4 bases, and 16 bases separated the two germline ends. The CDR3 DNA sequence: TGTGCCAGCAGCTTGGGGGGGCCAGCTACCATTAATGAAAAACTGTTTTTT. As protein: CASSLGGPATINEKLFF. Together with reference TRBV5-4 and TRBJ1-4, the CDR3 gives the full variable domain: ETGVTQSPTHLIKTRGQQVTLRCSSQSGHNTVSWYQQALGQGPQFIFQYYREEENGRGNFPPRFSGLQFPNYSSELNVNALELDDSALYLCASSLGGPATINEKLFFGSGTQLSVL.

The chain joins TRBV19 to TRBJ1-5; weak D call: TRBD1 (6 bases). V lost 5 bases and J lost 7, with 15 bases in between. The germline CDR1 and CDR2 sequences are LNHDA and SQIVND (reference sequence). The CDR3 covers 14 residues. The CDR3 DNA reads as TGTGCCAGTAGTCCTGGGGCACAGGGACAGCCCCAGCATTTT. This codes for CASSPGAQGQPQHF.

The V gene is TRBV5-1, the J gene TRBJ2-1; 7 nucleotides agree with TRBD2. The germline gives CDR1 SGHRS, CDR2 YFSETQ. CDR3 size: 13 residues. The V gene end was trimmed by 5 bases and the J gene end by 5 bases; junction bases not matched to a gene: 4. The CDR3 nucleotides read TGCGCCAGCAGGAGCGGGGCGGACAATGAGCAGTTCTTC. Its protein is CASRSGADNEQFF.

The V and J genes are TRBV5-4 and TRBJ2-7, with 10 bases that match TRBD2. Germline V gene data show CDR1 as SGHNT and CDR2 as YYREEE (reference sequence). Trimming took 0 bases from V and 7 from J; bases not matched to a gene: 7. The CDR3 extends over 15 amino acids. Here the CDR3 reads CASSLDPSGGMEQYF. The CDR3, as DNA: TGTGCCAGCAGCTTGGATCCTAGCGGGGGAATGGAGCAGTACTTC.

This clone came up a few times. The rearrangement links TRBV5-8 to TRBJ2-7; D remains unclear. V lost 4 bases, J lost 2 bases, and 13 bases lay in between. The CDR3 covers 14 residues. The germline gives CDR1 SGHTS, CDR2 YDEGEE. The CDR3 here is CASSLGFGTYEQYF. CDR3 bases: TGTGCCAGCAGCCTCGGTTTCGGTACCTACGAGCAGTACTTC.

J is TRBJ2-7 and V is TRBV7-9, with 7 bases aligning to TRBD1. Trimming at V came to 5 bases and at J to 0 bases, leaving 7 bases not matched to a gene. In germline, CDR1 is SEHNR, CDR2 FQNEAQ (reference sequence). The CDR3 extends over 15 amino acids. For the CDR3, the DNA is TGTGCCAGCAGCATAGGGACAGCTATCTCCTACGAGCAGTACTTC. It specifies CASSIGTAISYEQYF.

V and J are TRBV9 and TRBJ2-1, with TRBD1 matching over 12 bases. The CDR3 extends over 15 amino acids. Germline CDR1 reads SGDLS; CDR2 reads YYNGEE. V shed 3 bases and J 8 bases; nucleotides not matched to a gene: 6. The CDR3 spells CASSGGTGGTYEQFF. In nucleotides, the CDR3 is TGTGCCAGCAGCGGCGGGACAGGGGGCACCTATGAGCAGTTCTTC. The entire variable domain, with the rest obtained from reference TRBV9 and TRBJ2-1, is as follows: DSGVTQTPKHLITATGQRVTLRCSPRSGDLSVYWYQQSLDQGLQFLIQYYNGEERAKGNILERFSAQQFPDLHSELNLSSLELGDSALYFCASSGGTGGTYEQFFGPGTRLTVL.

The rearrangement uses TRBV13 and TRBJ2-7, with 9 bases identical to TRBD1. This CDR3 region has 15 residues. The trim removed 5 bases at V and 7 bases at J, leaving 12 bases unmatched. CDR1 and CDR2 from the germline V gene are PRHDT and FYEKMQ (reference sequence). The CDR3 bases are TGTGCCAGCAGCATAACCGGGACAGGGTCTCGGGAGCAGTACTTC. Translated, it gives CASSITGTGSREQYF.